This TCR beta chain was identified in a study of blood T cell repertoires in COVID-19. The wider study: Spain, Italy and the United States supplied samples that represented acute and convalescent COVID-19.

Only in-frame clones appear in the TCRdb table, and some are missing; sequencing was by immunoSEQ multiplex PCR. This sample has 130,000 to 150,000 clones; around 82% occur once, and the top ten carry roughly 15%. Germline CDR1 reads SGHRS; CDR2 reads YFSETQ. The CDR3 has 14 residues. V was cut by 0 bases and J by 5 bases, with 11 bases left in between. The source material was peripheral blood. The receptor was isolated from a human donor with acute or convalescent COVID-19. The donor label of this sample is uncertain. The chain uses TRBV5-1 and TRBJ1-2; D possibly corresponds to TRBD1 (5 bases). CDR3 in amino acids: CASSLEGREYGYTF. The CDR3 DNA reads TGCGCCAGCAGCTTGGAGGGACGGGAGTATGGCTACACCTTC.